The T cell receptor (beta chain) described here comes from a study of cytomegalovirus exposure and HLA in healthy donors. About the research overall: The study's early data release held around 85 million unique TCRs from HLA-typed donors. Study-level points and caveats: Some V segments, TRBV6-2 and TRBV6-3 among them, were indistinguishable and were therefore excluded.

Worth noting for this clone: No antigen is known for it.

Healthy bone marrow donors supplied every sample. Trimming at V came to 5 bases and at J to 6 bases, leaving 10 bases not matched to a gene. This CDR3 has 15 residues. The germline gives CDR1 MNHNY, CDR2 SVGAGI (reference sequence). 13 Jbeta primers and 60 Vbeta primers were used for the PCR. In the study's own analysis: In a later analysis, around 10 million of approximately 81 million unique beta chains occurred in at least two donors. Measured with immunoSEQ multiplex PCR; TCRdb has only the in-frame clones, and not every one. V, J and clone size reflect that table, while D and trimming were determined from the DNA. The sample lists roughly 100,000 clones, about 80% occurring once.

The rearrangement uses TRBV6-6 and TRBJ2-4, with 7 positions matching TRBD2. Material for sequencing was PBMCs. The sequence was collected from a man aged 35 to 55 in good health and CMV-seropositive. The CDR3, as DNA: TGTGCCAGCAGTGCACCGGCGGGGGAGGTAAACATTCAGTACTTC. Translated, it gives CASSAPAGEVNIQYF.